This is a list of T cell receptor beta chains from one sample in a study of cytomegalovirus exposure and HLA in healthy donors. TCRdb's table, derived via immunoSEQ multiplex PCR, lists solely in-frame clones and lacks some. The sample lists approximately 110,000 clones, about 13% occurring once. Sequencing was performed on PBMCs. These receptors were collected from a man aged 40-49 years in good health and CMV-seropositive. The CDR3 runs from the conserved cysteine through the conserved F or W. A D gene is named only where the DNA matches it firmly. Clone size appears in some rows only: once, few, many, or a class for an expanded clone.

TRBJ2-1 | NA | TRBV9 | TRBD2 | TGTGCCAGCAGCTCTGACCCCATAGCGGGAGTCCCCAATGAGCAGTTCTTC | CASSSDPIAGVPNEQFF
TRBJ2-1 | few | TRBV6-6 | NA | TGTGCCAGCAGCCAGAGGAGCTCCTACAATGAGCAGTTCTTC | CASSQRSSYNEQFF
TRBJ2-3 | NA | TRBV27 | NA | TGTGCCAGCAGTTGGGGGGCAGATACGCAGTATTTT | CASSWGADTQYF
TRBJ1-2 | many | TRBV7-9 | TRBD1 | TGTGCCAGCAGCTATCCACAGGGGGTGCGAGGCTACACCTTC | CASSYPQGVRGYTF
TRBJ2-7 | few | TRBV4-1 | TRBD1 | TGCGCCAGCAGCCAATTTCAGGGGGCGGCATACGAGCAGTACTTC | CASSQFQGAAYEQYF
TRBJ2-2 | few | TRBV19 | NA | TGTGCCAGTAGACTGACCGGGGAGCTGTTTTTT | CASRLTGELFF
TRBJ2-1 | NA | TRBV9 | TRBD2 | TGTGCCAGCAGCTTTAGCGGGGTCGGCTTAAATGAGCAGTTCTTC | CASSFSGVGLNEQFF
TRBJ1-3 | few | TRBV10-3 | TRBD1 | TGTGCCATCAGTGATGGTTGGGCGGGACAGGGAGCGAACACCATATATTTT | CAISDGWAGQGANTIYF
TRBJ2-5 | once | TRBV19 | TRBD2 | TGTGCCAGTAGTATAGGACTAGCGGCGACCCAGTACTTC | CASSIGLAATQYF
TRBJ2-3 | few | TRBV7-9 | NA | TGTGCCAGCAGTCGACGGCAGACTAGCACAGATACGCAGTATTTT | CASSRRQTSTDTQYF
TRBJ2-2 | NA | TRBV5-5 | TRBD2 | TGTGCCAGCAGCTTGACTAGCGCCGCCGCGAACACCGGGGAGCTGTTTTTT | CASSLTSAAANTGELFF
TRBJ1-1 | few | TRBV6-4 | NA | TGTGCCAGCAGCTTGACGGCCGGGGGAACTGAAGCTTTCTTT | CASSLTAGGTEAFF
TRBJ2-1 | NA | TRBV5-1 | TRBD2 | TGCGCCAGCAGCGCGGGGACTAGCGGGAAAAGCTCCTACAATGAGCAGTTCTTC | CASSAGTSGKSSYNEQFF
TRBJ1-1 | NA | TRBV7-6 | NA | TGTGCCAGCAGCGATACAGGGAACACTGAAGCTTTCTTT | CASSDTGNTEAFF
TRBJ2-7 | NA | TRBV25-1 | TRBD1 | TGTGCCAGCAGTGAGGGACAGGGTGGTCTGGGCGAGCAGTACTTC | CASSEGQGGLGEQYF
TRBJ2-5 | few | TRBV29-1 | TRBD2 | TGCAGCGTTGAAGTAGCGGGGAACGGGGCCCAGTACTTC | CSVEVAGNGAQYF
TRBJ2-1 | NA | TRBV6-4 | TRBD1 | TGTGCCAGCAGCACACCGGGACAGAGCCCGTTCTTC | CASSTPGQSPFF
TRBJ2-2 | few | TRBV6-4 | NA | TGTGCCAGCAGTGCGGTAATCAACACCGGGGAGCTGTTTTTT | CASSAVINTGELFF
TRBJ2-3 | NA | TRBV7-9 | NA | TGTGCCAGCAGCTTAATGGCCCTGGGCACAGATACGCAGTATTTT | CASSLMALGTDTQYF
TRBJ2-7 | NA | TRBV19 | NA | TGTGCCAGTAGCCAGACCGCAGGCTACGAGCAGTACTTC | CASSQTAGYEQYF
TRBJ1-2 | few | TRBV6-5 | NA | TGTGCCAGCAGTTACTCACGAACCGGGGGTGGCTATGGCTACACCTTC | CASSYSRTGGGYGYTF
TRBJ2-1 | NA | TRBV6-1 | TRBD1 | TGTGCCAGCAGTGAGTGGGACAGTTCCTACAATGAGCAGTTCTTC | CASSEWDSSYNEQFF
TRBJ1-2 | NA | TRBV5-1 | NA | TGCGCCAGCAGCTTTAGTTCAGGGGTGGGCTATGGCTACACCTTC | CASSFSSGVGYGYTF
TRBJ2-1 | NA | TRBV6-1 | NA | TGTGCCAGCAGTGAACCAGCAAGAGGGAGTAATGAGCAGTTCTTC | CASSEPARGSNEQFF
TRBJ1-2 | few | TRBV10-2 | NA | TGCGCCAGCGCGACCGGGAACTATGGCTACACCTTC | CASATGNYGYTF